This TCR beta chain was obtained from a study of T cells after yellow fever vaccination. Background on the study: When fractions had low cell numbers, they were prepared with SMART-Seq v4 Ultra Low Input.

Germline V gives CDR1 SGHTA, CDR2 FQGNSA. The CDR3 is made up of 15 amino acids. V lost 0 bases and J 3 bases, leaving 8 bases between the germline ends. TCRdb processed the 5' RACE reads anew with MiXCR; each CDR3 protein has one entry. This repertoire shows roughly 340,000 distinct CDR3 sequences, 3% to 4.5% found once; its top ten account for more than 20%. This clonotype was seen a few times. Its antigen is still unknown. Broader study findings: By day 5 rather than day 15, the secondary response had peaked, though it was weaker. After the booster, 96% of CD4 and just over 85% of CD8 primary-response clones were re-detected.

The source was PBMCs, collected 5 days after the yellow fever booster vaccination. The chain couples TRBV7-2 to TRBJ2-2, with D perhaps matching TRBD1 or TRBD2 (6 bases each). This clonotype originated in a man between 18 and 29 years old who received the YFV17D yellow fever vaccine. CDR3 sequence reads: CASSLAGGYTGELFF. CDR3 bases: TGTGCCAGCAGCTTAGCGGGGGGCTACACCGGGGAGCTGTTTTTT. The whole variable domain, remainder taken from reference TRBV7-2 and TRBJ2-2, is GAGVSQSPSNKVTEKGKDVELRCDPISGHTALYWYRQSLGQGLEFLIYFQGNSAPDKSGLPSDRFSAERTGGSVSTLTIQRTQQEDSAVYLCASSLAGGYTGELFFGEGSRLTVL.